Described below is a single T cell receptor beta chain sequence and its context. The entry originates in a study of blood T cell repertoires in COVID-19. As for the study in general: The cDNA or gDNA used as material had been derived from T cells, B-cell-depleted T cells, or PBMCs.

In germline, CDR1 is MNHEY, CDR2 SVGAGI. The CDR3 spans 13 residues. After removal of 6 bases from V and 8 bases from J, the junction contained 8 bases not matched to a gene. Sequenced by immunoSEQ multiplex PCR; TCRdb stores in-frame clones only, minus some. This sample has about 37,000 clones, with roughly 86% found just once. The sample was peripheral blood. The chain joins TRBV6-5 to TRBJ1-2; 8 bases align to TRBD1. This clonotype originated in a man between 65 and 85 years old with acute or convalescent COVID-19. Here the CDR3 DNA reads TGTGCCAGCAGCGAGACAGGGGTGCGGGGCTACACCTTC. This sequence encodes CASSETGVRGYTF.